This TCR beta chain was retrieved from a study of T cell responses to AZD1222 COVID-19 vaccine. Repertoires were generated with immunoSEQ multiplex PCR, while TCRdb's copy carries only in-frame clones and drops some. In the table there are 170,000 or so clones, just over 90% of which are singletons. V gave up 1 base and J gave up 6 bases, with 10 bases separating them. The CDR3 is 14 amino acids. Per the germline V gene, CDR1 is SSHAT and CDR2 is FNYEAQ (reference sequence). To note about this clone: Its matching antigen is unknown.

Study observations and caveats: Spike-specific TCR breadth and depth were elevated following two AZD1222 doses. The donor cohort was predominantly white British with a female majority, and clonal diversity may have been underestimated. Spike regions recognized by vaccine-associated CD4 TCRs spanned the protein, led by 160-218 and 743-854. A reported finding is that nearly half of spike-specific TCRs target unmutated variant regions.

This TCR derives from an adult in good health. The sample in question was peripheral blood, obtained on day 0 of AZD1222 vaccination. The chain links TRBV7-7 to TRBJ2-1; no reliable D call. The DNA of the CDR3 is TGTGCCAGCAGCTTAGAGGGCAGCCCCAATGAGCAGTTCTTC. It codes for CASSLEGSPNEQFF.